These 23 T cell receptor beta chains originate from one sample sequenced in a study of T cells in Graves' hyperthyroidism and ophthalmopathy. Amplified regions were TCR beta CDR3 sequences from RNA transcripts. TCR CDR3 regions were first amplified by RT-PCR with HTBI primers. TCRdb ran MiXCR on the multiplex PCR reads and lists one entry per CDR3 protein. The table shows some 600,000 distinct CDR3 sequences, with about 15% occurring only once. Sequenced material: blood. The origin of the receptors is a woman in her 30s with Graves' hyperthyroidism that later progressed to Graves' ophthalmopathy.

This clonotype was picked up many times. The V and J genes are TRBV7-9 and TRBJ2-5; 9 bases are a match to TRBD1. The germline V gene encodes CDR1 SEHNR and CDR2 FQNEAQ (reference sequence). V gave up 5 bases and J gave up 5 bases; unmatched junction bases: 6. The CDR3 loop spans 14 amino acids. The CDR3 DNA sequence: TGTGCCAGCAGCGTTGGGACAGGGATGGAGACCCAGTACTTC. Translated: CASSVGTGMETQYF.

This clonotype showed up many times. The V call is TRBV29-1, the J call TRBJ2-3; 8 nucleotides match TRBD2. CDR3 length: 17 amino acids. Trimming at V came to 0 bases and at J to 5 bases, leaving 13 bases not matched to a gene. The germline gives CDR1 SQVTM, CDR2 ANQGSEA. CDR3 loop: CSVEDVLSGGPKDTQYF. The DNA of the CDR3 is TGCAGCGTTGAAGATGTCTTGTCGGGAGGGCCGAAAGATACGCAGTATTTT.

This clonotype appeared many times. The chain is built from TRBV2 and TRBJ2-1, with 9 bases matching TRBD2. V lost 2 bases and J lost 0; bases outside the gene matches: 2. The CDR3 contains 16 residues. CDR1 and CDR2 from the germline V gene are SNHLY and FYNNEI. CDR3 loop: CASSELAGFSYNEQFF. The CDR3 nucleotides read TGTGCCAGCAGTGAACTAGCGGGATTCTCCTACAATGAGCAGTTCTTC.

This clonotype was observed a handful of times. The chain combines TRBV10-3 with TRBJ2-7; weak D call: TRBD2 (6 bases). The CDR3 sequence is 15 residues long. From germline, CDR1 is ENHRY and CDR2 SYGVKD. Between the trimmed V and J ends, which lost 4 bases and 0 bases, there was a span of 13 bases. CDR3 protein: CAISGGAESSYEQYF. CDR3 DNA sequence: TGTGCCATCAGTGGCGGGGCCGAGAGCTCCTACGAGCAGTACTTC.

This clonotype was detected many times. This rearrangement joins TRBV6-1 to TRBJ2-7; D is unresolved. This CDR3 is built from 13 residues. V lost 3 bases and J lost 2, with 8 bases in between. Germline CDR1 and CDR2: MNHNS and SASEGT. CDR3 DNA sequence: TGTGCCAGCAGTGAGAATTCCCCCTACGAGCAGTACTTC. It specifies CASSENSPYEQYF.

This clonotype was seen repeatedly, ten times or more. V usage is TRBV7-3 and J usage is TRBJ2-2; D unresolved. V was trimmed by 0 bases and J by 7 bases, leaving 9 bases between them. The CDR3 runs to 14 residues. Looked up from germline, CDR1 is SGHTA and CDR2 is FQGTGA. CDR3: CASSLTMGGGELFF. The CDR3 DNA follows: TGTGCCAGCAGCTTAACTATGGGCGGCGGGGAGCTGTTTTTT.

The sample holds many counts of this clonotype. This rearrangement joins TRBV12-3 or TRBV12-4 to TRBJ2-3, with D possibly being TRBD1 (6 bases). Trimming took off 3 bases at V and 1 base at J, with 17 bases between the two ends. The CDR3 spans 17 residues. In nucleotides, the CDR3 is TGTGCCAGCAGTTTCCGACGACAGGCCGGCCGCACAGATACGCAGTATTTT. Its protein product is CASSFRRQAGRTDTQYF.

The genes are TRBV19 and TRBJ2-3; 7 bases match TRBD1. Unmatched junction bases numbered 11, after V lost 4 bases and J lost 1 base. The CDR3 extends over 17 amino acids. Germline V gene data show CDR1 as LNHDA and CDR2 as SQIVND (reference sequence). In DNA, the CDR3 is TGTGCCAGTAGTAACCTACAGACAGGGTCTGGCACAGATACGCAGTATTTT. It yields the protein CASSNLQTGSGTDTQYF. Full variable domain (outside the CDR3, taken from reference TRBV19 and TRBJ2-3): DGGITQSPKYLFRKEGQNVTLSCEQNLNHDAMYWYRQDPGQGLRLIYYSQIVNDFQKGDIAEGYSVSREKKESFPLTVTSAQKNPTAFYLCASSNLQTGSGTDTQYFGPGTRLTVL.

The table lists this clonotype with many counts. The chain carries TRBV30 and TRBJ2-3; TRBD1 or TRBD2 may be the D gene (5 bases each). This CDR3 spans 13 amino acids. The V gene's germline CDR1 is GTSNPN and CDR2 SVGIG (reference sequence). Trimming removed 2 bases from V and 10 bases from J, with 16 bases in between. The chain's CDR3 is CAWSRGVVFAQYF. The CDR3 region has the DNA TGTGCCTGGAGTAGGGGAGTTGTTTTTGCGCAGTATTTT.

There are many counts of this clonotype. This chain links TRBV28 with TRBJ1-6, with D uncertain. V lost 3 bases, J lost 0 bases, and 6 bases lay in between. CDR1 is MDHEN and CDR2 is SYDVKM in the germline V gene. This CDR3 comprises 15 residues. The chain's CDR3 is CASSLADSYNSPLHF. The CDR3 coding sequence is TGTGCCAGCAGTTTGGCTGACTCCTATAATTCACCCCTCCACTTT.

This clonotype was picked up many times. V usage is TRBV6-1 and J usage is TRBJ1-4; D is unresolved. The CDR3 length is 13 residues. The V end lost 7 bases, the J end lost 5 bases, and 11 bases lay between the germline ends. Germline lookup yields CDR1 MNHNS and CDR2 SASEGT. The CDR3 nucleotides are TGTGCCAGCAAGTGGCAGCCAAATGAAAAACTGTTTTTT. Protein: CASKWQPNEKLFF.

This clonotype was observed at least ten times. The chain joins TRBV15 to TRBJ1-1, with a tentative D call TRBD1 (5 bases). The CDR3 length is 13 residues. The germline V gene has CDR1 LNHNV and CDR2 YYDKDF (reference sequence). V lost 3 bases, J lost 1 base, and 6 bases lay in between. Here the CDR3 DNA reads TGTGCCACCAGCAGCACAGGGAACACTGAAGCTTTCTTT. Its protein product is CATSSTGNTEAFF.

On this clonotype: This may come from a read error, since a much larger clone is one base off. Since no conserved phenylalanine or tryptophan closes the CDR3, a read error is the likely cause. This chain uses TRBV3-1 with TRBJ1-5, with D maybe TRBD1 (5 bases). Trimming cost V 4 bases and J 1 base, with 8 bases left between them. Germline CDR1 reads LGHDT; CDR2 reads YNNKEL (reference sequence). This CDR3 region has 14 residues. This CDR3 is CASSRDGSNQPQHS. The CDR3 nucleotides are TGTGCCAGCAGCCGGGACGGCAGCAATCAGCCCCAGCATTCT.

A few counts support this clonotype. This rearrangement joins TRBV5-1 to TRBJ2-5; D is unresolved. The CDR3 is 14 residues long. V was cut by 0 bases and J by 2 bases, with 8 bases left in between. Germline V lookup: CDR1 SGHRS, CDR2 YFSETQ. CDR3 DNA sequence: TGCGCCAGCAGCTTGGAGATAGCTCAAGAGACCCAGTACTTC. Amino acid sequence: CASSLEIAQETQYF.

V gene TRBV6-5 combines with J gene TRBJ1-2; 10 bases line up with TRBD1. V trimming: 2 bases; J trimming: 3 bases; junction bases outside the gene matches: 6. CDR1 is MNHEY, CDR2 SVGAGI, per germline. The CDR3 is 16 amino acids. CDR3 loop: CASSYRQGAKDYGYTF. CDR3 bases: TGTGCCAGCAGTTACCGACAGGGGGCAAAGGACTATGGCTACACCTTC.

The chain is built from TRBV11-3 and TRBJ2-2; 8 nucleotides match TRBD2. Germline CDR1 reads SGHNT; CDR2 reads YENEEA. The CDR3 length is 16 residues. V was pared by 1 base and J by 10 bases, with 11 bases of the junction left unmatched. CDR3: CASSLGSGRAVAELFF. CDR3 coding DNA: TGTGCCAGCAGCTTAGGATCCGGGAGGGCCGTCGCGGAGCTGTTTTTT.

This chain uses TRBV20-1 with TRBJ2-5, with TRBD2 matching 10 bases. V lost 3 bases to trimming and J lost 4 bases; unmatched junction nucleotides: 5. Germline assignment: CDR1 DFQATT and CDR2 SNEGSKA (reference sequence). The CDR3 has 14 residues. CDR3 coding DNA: TGCAGTGCTAGGGGAGCGGGAGGGTTAGAGACCCAGTACTTC. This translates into CSARGAGGLETQYF.

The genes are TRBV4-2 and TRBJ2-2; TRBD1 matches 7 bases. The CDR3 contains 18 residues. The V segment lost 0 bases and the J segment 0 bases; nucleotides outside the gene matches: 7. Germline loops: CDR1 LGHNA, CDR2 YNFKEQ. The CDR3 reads CASSQEDRGPSNTGELFF. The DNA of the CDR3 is TGTGCCAGCAGCCAAGAGGATAGGGGGCCCTCGAACACCGGGGAGCTGTTTTTT.

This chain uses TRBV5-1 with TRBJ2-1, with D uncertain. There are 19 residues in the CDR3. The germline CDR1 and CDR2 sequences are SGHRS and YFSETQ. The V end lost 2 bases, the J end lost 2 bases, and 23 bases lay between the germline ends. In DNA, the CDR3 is TGCGCCAGCAGCTTATACGCCTCGGATTATATTGAGGCCTACAATGAGCAGTTCTTC. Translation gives CASSLYASDYIEAYNEQFF. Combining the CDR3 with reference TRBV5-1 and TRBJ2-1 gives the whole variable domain KAGVTQTPRYLIKTRGQQVTLSCSPISGHRSVSWYQQTPGQGLQFLFEYFSETQRNKGNFPGRFSGRQFSNSRSEMNVSTLELGDSALYLCASSLYASDYIEAYNEQFFGPGTRLTVL.

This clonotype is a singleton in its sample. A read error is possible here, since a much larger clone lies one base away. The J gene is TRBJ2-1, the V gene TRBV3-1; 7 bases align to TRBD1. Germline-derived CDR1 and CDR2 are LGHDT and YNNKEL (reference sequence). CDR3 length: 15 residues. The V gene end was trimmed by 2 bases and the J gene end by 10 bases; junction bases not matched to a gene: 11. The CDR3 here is CASSQLTGELEEQFF. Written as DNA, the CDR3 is TGTGCCAGCAGCCAACTCACAGGGGAATTGGAGGAGCAGTTCTTC.

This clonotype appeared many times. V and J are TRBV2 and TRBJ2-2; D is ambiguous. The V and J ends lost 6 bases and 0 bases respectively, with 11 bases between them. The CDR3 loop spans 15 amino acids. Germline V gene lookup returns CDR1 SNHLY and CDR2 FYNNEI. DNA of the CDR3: TGTGCCAGCAGGTTGTGGCAAGCGAACACCGGGGAGCTGTTTTTT. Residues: CASRLWQANTGELFF.

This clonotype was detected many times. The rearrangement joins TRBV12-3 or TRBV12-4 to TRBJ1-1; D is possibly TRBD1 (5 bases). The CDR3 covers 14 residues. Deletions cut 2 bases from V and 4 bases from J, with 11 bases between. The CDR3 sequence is CASSLRGGATEAFF. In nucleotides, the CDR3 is TGTGCCAGCAGTTTACGCGGAGGGGCCACTGAAGCTTTCTTT.

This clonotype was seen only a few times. The CDR3 nucleotides are TGTGCCAGCAGTGTAAGTCGGGTTTTGGACGAGCAGTACTTC. Translating gives CASSVSRVLDEQYF. The chain links TRBV25-1 to TRBJ2-7; D is unclear. The CDR3 is 14 residues long. Germline assignment: CDR1 MGHDK and CDR2 SYGVNS. Trimming removed 4 bases at V and 5 bases at J, with 15 bases between.